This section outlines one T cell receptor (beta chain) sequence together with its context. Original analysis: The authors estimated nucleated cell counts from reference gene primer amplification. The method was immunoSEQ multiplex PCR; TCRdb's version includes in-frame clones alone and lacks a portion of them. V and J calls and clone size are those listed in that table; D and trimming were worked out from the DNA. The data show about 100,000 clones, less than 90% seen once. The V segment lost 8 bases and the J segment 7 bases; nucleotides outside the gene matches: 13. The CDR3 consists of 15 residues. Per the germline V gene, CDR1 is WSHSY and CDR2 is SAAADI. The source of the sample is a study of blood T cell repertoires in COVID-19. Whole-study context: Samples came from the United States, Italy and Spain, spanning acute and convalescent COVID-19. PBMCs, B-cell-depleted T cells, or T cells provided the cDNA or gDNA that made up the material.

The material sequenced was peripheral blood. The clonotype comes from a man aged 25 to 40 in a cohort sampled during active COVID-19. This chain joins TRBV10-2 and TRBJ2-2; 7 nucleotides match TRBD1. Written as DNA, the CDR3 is TGCGCCAGCGCGGTCCAGACAGGGAAGAACGGGGAGCTGTTTTTT. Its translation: CASAVQTGKNGELFF.